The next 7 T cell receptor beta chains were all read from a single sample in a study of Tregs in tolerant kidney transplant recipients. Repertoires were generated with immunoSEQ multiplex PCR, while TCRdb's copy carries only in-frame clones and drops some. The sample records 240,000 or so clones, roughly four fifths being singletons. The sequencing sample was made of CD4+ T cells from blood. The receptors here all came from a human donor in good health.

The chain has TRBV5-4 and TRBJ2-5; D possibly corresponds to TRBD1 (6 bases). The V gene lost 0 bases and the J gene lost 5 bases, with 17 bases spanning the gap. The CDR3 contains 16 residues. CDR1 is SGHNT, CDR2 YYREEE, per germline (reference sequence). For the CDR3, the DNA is TGTGCCAGCAGCTTGGGAGATAGGACAGCCGGGGAGACCCAGTACTTC. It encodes CASSLGDRTAGETQYF.

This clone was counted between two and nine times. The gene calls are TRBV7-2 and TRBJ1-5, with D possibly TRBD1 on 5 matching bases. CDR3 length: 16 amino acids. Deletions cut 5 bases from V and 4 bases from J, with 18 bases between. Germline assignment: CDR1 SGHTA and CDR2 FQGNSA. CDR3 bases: TGTGCCAGCAGCCAAACCTGGGGTGGGGCAAATCAGCCCCAGCATTTT. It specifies CASSQTWGGANQPQHF.

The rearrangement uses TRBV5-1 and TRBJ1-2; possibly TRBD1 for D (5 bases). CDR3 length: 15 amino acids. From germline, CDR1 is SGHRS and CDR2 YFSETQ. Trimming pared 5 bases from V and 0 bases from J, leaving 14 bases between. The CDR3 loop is CASRATATTNYGYTF. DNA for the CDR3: TGCGCCAGCAGAGCGACAGCGACGACTAACTATGGCTACACCTTC.

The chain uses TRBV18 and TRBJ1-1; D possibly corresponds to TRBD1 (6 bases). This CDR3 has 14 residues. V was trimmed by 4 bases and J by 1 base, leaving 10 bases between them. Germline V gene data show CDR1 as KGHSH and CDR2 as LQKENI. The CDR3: CASSQGGGNTEAFF. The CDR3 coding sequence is TGTGCCAGCTCACAGGGAGGGGGGAACACTGAAGCTTTCTTT.

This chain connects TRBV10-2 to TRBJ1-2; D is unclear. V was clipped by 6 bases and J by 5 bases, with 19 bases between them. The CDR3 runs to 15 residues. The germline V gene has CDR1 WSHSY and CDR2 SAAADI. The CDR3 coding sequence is TGCGCCAGCAGAGACGGGCAGCCCAATGATTATGGCTACACCTTC. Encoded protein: CASRDGQPNDYGYTF.

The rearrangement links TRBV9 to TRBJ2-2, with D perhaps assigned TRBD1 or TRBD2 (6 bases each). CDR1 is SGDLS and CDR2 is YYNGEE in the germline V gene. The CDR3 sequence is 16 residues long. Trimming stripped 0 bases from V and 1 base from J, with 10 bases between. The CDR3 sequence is CASSVGRGGNTGELFF. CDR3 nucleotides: TGTGCCAGCAGCGTAGGCAGGGGAGGGAACACCGGGGAGCTGTTTTTT.

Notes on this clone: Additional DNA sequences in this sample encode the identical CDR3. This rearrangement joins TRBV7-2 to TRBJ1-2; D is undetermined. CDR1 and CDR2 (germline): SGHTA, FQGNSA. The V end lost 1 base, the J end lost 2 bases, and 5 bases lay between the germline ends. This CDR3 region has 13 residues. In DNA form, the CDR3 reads TGTGCCAGCAGCTTAGTGGGAAACTATGGCTACACCTTC. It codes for CASSLVGNYGYTF. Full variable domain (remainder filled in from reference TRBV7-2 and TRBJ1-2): GAGVSQSPSNKVTEKGKDVELRCDPISGHTALYWYRQSLGQGLEFLIYFQGNSAPDKSGLPSDRFSAERTGGSVSTLTIQRTQQEDSAVYLCASSLVGNYGYTFGSGTRLTVV.